This entry features one T cell receptor beta chain sequence. Its antigen is still unknown. This specimen comes from a study of cytomegalovirus exposure and HLA in healthy donors. About the study: Unique TCRs numbering some 77 million, obtained from HLA-typed donors, made up an early data release. Study conclusions and caveats: In a later analysis, at a false discovery rate of 0.05, approximately 18,000 TCR beta sequences were associated with HLA alleles. TCR beta V- and J-gene trimming was later associated with a missense DCLRE1C variant.

60 Vbeta and 13 Jbeta primers were used in PCR. This table comes from immunoSEQ multiplex PCR, and its TCRdb copy is limited to in-frame clones, with some not included. Its listing shows around 150,000 clones. CDR1 is SEHNR, CDR2 FQNEAQ, per germline (reference sequence). V was clipped by 2 bases and J by 7 bases, with 17 bases between them. This CDR3 comprises 16 residues. As for the donors, each was a healthy bone marrow donor. The rearrangement uses TRBV7-9 and TRBJ1-4; D is perhaps TRBD1 (5 bases). The origin of this receptor is a middle-aged man in good health and CMV-seronegative. Sequencing was performed on PBMCs. The CDR3 region has the DNA TGTGCCAGCAGCTTACTTCTCGGGGCGGAGGGTGAAAAACTGTTTTTT. Protein sequence: CASSLLLGAEGEKLFF. The whole variable domain, filled in from reference TRBV7-9 and TRBJ1-4, reads DTGVSQNPRHKITKRGQNVTFRCDPISEHNRLYWYRQTLGQGPEFLTYFQNEAQLEKSRLLSDRFSAERPKGSFSTLEIQRTEQGDSAMYLCASSLLLGAEGEKLFFGSGTQLSVL.